This T cell receptor beta chain was sequenced in a study of T cell clones after liver transplantation. Study overall: As an antigen-independent comparator, third-party-reactive TCRbeta sequences came from pre-transplant mixed lymphocyte reactions. Draws occurred before transplant, before withdrawal, and after complete or failed withdrawal. Findings and caveats of the study: The donor-reactive repertoire was only partly measurable in a couple of subjects, lacking donor cells. Post-transplant time points were not standardized, so conclusions are preliminary.

About this clone itself: As yet, its antigen is unknown.

Trimming took 4 bases from V and 7 from J; bases not matched to a gene: 14. This CDR3 comprises 16 residues. Here immunoSEQ multiplex PCR was the method, and the copy in TCRdb shows in-frame clones only, minus some. The repertoire holds fewer than 50,000 clones, with about 86% as singletons. The starting material was CD4+ T cells from blood, obtained 24 months after liver transplant. The chain employs TRBV23-1 and TRBJ1-2; 8 bases agree with TRBD1. TRBV23-1 is marked as an open reading frame, function uncertain. This clonotype was obtained from a human patient who received a liver transplant. Some T cells may be provided by the graft donor. The CDR3 spells CASSPAGGRIWGGYTF. The CDR3 DNA follows: TGCGCCAGCAGTCCAGCAGGGGGCCGGATTTGGGGTGGCTACACCTTC.